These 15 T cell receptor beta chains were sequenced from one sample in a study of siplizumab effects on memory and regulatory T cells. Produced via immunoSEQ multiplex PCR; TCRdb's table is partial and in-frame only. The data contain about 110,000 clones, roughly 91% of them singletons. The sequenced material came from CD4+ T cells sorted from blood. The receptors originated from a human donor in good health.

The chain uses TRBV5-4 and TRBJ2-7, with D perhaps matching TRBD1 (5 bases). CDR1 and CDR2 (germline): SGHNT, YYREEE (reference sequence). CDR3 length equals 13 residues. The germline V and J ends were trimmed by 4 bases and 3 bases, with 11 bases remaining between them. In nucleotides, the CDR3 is TGTGCCAGCAGCCCGGACACTAACTACGAGCAGTACTTC. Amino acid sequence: CASSPDTNYEQYF.

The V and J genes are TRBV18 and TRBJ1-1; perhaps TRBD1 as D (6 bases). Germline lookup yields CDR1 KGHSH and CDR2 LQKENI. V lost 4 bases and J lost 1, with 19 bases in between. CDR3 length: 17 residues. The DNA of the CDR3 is TGTGCCAGCTCACTCAATCCCCTCCAGGGGAAGAACACTGAAGCTTTCTTT. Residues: CASSLNPLQGKNTEAFF.

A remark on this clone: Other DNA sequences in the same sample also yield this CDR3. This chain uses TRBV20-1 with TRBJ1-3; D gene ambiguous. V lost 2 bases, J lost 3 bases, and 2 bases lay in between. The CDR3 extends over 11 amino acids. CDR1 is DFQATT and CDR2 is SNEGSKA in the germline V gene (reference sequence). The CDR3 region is CSARIGNTIYF. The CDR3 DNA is TGCAGTGCTAGAATTGGAAACACCATATATTTT.

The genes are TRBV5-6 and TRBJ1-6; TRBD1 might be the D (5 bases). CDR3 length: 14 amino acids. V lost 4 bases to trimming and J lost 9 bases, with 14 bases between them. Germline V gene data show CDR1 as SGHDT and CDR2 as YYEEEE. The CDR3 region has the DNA TGTGCCAGCAGCCCATGGCAGGGATCTTCACCCCTCCACTTT. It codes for CASSPWQGSSPLHF.

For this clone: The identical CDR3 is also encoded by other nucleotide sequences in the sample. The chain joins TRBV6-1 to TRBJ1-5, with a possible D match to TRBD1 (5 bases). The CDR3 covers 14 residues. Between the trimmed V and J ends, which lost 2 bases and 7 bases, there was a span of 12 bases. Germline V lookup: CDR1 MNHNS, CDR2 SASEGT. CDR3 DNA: TGTGCCAGCAGTGAACAGGGAGGGAACCAGCCCCAGCATTTT. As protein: CASSEQGGNQPQHF.

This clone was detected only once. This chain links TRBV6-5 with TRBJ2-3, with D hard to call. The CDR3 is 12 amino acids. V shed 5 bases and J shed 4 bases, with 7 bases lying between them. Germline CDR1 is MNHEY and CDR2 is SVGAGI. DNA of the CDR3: TGTGCCAGCAGTCCTCGTCCAGATACGCAGTATTTT. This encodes CASSPRPDTQYF.

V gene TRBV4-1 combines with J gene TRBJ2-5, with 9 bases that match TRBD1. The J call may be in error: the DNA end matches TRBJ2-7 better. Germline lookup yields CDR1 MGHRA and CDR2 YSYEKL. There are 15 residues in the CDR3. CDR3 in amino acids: CASSPSETGGYEQYF. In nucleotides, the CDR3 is TGCGCCAGCAGCCCTTCTGAGACAGGGGGTTACGAGCAGTACTTC.

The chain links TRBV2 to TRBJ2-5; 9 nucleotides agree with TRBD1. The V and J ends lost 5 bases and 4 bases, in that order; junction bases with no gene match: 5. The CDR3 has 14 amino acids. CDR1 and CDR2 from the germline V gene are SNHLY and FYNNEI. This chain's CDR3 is CASSSGQGVETQYF. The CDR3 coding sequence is TGTGCCAGCAGTTCGGGACAGGGAGTAGAGACCCAGTACTTC. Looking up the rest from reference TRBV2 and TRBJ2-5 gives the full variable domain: EPEVTQTPSHQVTQMGQEVILRCVPISNHLYFYWYRQILGQKVEFLVSFYNNEISEKSEIFDDQFSVERPDGSNFTLKIRSTKLEDSAMYFCASSSGQGVETQYFGPGTRLLVL.

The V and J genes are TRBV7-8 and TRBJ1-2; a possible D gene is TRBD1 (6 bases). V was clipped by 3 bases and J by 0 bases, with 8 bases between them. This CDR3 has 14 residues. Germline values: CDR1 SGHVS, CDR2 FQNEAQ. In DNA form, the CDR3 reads TGTGCCAGCAGCTTGGGACATTCTAACTATGGCTACACCTTC. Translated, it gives CASSLGHSNYGYTF. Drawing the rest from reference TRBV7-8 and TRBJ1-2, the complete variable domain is GAGVSQSPRYKVAKRGQDVALRCDPISGHVSLFWYQQALGQGPEFLTYFQNEAQLDKSGLPSDRFFAERPEGSVSTLKIQRTQQEDSAVYLCASSLGHSNYGYTFGSGTRLTVV.

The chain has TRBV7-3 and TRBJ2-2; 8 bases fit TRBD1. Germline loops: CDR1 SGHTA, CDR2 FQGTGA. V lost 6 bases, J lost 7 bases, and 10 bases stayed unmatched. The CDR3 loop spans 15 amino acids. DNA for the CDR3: TGTGCCAGCAGTCTAGGGGCAGGGGGCGGCGGGGAGCTGTTTTTT. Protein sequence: CASSLGAGGGGELFF.

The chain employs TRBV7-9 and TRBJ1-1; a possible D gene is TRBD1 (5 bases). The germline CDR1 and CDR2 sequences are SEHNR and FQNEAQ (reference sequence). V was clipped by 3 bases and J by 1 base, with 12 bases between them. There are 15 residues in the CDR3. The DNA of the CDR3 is TGTGCCAGCAGCTTTTTGACAGCCTCGAACACTGAAGCTTTCTTT. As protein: CASSFLTASNTEAFF.

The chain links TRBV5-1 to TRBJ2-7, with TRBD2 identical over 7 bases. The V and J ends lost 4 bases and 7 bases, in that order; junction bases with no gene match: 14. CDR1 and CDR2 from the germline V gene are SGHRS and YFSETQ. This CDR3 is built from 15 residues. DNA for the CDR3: TGCGCCAGCAGCCCGGGAGACGGGAGGTCGGGGGAGCAGTACTTC. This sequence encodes CASSPGDGRSGEQYF.

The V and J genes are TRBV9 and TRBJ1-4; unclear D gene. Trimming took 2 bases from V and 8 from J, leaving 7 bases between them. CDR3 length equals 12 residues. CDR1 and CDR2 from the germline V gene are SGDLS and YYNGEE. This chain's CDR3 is CASSVNGEKLFF. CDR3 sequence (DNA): TGTGCCAGCAGCGTGAATGGGGAAAAACTGTTTTTT.

This CDR3 is CASSQTGDQPQHF. DNA for the CDR3: TGTGCCAGCAGTCAAACAGGGGATCAGCCCCAGCATTTT. The gene calls are TRBV5-8 and TRBJ1-5; TRBD1 matches at 7 bases. Germline values: CDR1 SGHTS, CDR2 YDEGEE. The V and J ends lost 5 bases and 5 bases, in that order; junction bases with no gene match: 4. This CDR3 is built from 13 residues.

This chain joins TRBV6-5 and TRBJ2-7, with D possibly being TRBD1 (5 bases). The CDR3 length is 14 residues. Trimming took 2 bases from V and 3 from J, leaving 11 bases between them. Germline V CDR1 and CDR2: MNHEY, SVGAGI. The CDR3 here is CASSYPTANYEQYF. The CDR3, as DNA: TGTGCCAGCAGTTACCCGACAGCTAACTACGAGCAGTACTTC.